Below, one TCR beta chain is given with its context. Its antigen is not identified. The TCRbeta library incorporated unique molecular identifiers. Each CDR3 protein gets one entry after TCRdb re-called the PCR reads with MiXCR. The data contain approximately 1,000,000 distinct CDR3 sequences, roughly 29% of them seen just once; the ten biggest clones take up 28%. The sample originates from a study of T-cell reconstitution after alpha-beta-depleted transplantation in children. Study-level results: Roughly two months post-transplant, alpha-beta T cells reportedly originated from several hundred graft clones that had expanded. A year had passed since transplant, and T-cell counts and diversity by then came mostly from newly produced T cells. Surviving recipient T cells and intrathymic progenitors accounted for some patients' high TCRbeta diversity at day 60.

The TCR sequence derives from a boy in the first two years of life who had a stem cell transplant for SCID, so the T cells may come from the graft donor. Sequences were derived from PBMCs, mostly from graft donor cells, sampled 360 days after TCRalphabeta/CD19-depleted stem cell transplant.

The CDR3 DNA follows: TGCGCCAGCAGCCCCCATAAGGGAACACTACAATCTAGCACAGATACGCAGTATTTT. Protein: CASSPHKGTLQSSTDTQYF. The rearrangement joins TRBV4-3 to TRBJ2-3; D not certain. Germline V lookup: CDR1 LGHNA, CDR2 YSLEER. Trimming stripped 4 bases from V and 0 bases from J, with 23 bases between. The CDR3 contains 19 residues.